This T cell receptor (beta chain) was retrieved from a study of T cells after yellow fever vaccination. Study outcomes and limitations: Within FACS-sorted repertoires, abundant clonotypes contaminating from the bulk population could be present.

Only a few counts were recorded for this clonotype. As yet, its antigen is unknown. The CDR3 covers 14 residues. V was clipped by 2 bases and J by 5 bases, with 15 bases between them. Looked up from germline, CDR1 is SQVTM and CDR2 is ANQGSEA. Using its own MiXCR run on the 5' RACE reads, TCRdb lists one record per CDR3 protein. Altogether some 260,000 distinct CDR3 sequences are present, around 4.9% being singletons, with the ten largest covering 2.5% to 4%. The sequences come from CD4+ T cells sorted from PBMCs, collected on the day of the yellow fever booster vaccination. This sequence joins TRBV29-1 and TRBJ2-5; possible D gene TRBD1, 5 bases. The source is a man aged 18-30 years who received the YFV17D yellow fever vaccine. DNA of the CDR3: TGCAGCGTTGAAAGCCAGGGTAGCTGGGAGACCCAGTACTTC. Protein product: CSVESQGSWETQYF.